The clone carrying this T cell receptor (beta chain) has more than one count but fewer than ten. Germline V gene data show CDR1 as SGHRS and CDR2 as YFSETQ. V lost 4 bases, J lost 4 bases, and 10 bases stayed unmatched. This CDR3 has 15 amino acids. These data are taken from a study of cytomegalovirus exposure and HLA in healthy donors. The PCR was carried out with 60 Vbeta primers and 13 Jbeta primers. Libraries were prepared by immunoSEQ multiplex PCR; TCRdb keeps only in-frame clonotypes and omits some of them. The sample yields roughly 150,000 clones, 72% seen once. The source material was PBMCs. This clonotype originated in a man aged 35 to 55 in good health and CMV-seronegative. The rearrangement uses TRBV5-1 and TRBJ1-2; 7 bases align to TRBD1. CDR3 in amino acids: CASSESTGTGYGYTF. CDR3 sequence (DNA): TGCGCCAGCAGCGAATCGACAGGGACTGGCTATGGCTACACCTTC.